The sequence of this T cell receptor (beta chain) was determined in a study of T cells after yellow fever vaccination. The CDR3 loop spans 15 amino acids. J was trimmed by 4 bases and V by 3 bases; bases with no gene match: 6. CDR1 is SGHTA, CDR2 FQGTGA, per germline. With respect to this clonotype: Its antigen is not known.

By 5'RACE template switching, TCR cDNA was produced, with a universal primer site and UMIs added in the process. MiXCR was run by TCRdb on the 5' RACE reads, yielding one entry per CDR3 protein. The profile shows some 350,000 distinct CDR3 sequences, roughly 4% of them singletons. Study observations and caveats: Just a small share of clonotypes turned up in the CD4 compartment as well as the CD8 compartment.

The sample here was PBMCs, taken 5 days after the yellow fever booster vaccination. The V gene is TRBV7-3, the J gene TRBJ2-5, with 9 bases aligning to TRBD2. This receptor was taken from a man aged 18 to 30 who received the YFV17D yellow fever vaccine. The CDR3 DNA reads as TGTGCCAGCAGCTTTGGCGGGGGGGCCTTAGAGACCCAGTACTTC. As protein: CASSFGGGALETQYF.